This TCR beta chain was retrieved from a study of PD-1 blockade in mismatch repair-deficient tumors. Trimming pared 4 bases from V and 4 bases from J, leaving 11 bases between. Germline V gene data show CDR1 as SGHRS and CDR2 as YFSETQ. CDR3 length: 13 residues. Only in-frame clones appear in the TCRdb table, and some are missing; sequencing was by immunoSEQ multiplex PCR. The table includes roughly 70,000 clones, around 80% detected once. This clone was detected only once. This sequence was found in an adult with mismatch repair-deficient cancer. Source: peripheral blood, taken 2 weeks after starting pembrolizumab. J is TRBJ1-1 and V is TRBV5-1; D call uncertain. CDR3 region: CASSPNAGTEAFF. The CDR3 nucleotides are TGCGCCAGCAGCCCTAACGCGGGCACTGAAGCTTTCTTT.